The 27 T cell receptor beta chains given below trace back to one sample, sequenced in a study of response to subunit inactivated influenza vaccine. TCRdb recomputed calls from the RT-PCR reads with MiXCR, one row per CDR3 protein. The sample lists some 480,000 distinct CDR3 sequences, approximately 9.9% occurring once. This specimen was PBMCs from blood, taken around seven weeks after vaccination. These receptors were taken from a man between 45 and 60 years old who received an inactivated influenza vaccine.

This chain connects TRBV10-3 to TRBJ2-7; D is uncertain. Germline CDR1 ENHRY, CDR2 SYGVKD. The CDR3 consists of 12 residues. V lost 2 bases, J lost 2 bases, and 4 bases lay in between. The CDR3 is CAISEAAYEQYF. The CDR3 coding sequence is TGTGCCATCAGTGAGGCAGCCTACGAGCAGTACTTC.

This clonotype was counted ten times or more. The chain carries TRBV4-3 and TRBJ2-7; D gene ambiguous. CDR3 size: 14 residues. Deletions cut 3 bases from V and 3 bases from J, with 12 bases between. Germline CDR1 is LGHNA and CDR2 is YSLEER. CDR3 protein: CASSHDLGNYEQYF. The DNA of the CDR3 is TGCGCCAGCAGCCACGATCTCGGAAACTACGAGCAGTACTTC.

Many counts were recorded for this clonotype. The chain has TRBV10-3 and TRBJ2-3, with D hard to call. V lost 2 bases and J lost 6, with 6 bases in between. The CDR3 is made up of 12 amino acids. Germline V gene data show CDR1 as ENHRY and CDR2 as SYGVKD. In DNA, the CDR3 is TGTGCCATCAGTGAGCTGGAGGATACGCAGTATTTT. The encoded protein is CAISELEDTQYF.

This clonotype was picked up many times. The chain has TRBV7-9 and TRBJ2-3, with 9 positions matching TRBD2. Germline V gene data show CDR1 as SEHNR and CDR2 as FQNEAQ (reference sequence). The J segment lost 1 base and the V segment lost 5 bases, leaving 7 bases of the junction unmatched. This CDR3 region has 16 residues. The chain's CDR3 is CASSQTSGRGTDTQYF. The CDR3 region has the DNA TGTGCCAGCAGCCAGACTAGCGGCCGGGGCACAGATACGCAGTATTTT.

This clonotype showed up many times. This chain connects TRBV7-2 to TRBJ2-5; 7 bases map to TRBD1. The CDR3 extends over 14 amino acids. Germline CDR1 is SGHTA and CDR2 is FQGNSA. The V and J ends lost 3 bases and 1 base, in that order; junction bases with no gene match: 2. The DNA for the CDR3 is TGTGCCAGCAGCTTGGACAGGCCCCAAGAGACCCAGTACTTC. This codes for CASSLDRPQETQYF.

The rearrangement joins TRBV12-3 or TRBV12-4 to TRBJ1-2; 7 positions match TRBD1. The V and J ends lost 2 bases and 5 bases, in that order; junction bases with no gene match: 11. This CDR3 is 16 amino acids long. CDR3 nucleotides: TGTGCCAGCAGTTTAACGGGTGGGGACAGCCGATATGGCTACACCTTC. This translates into CASSLTGGDSRYGYTF.

The V gene is TRBV28, the J gene TRBJ2-5, with 7 nucleotides matching TRBD2. Germline CDR1 is MDHEN and CDR2 is SYDVKM. With 0 bases clipped from V and 5 bases from J, the junction kept 9 bases outside the gene matches. CDR3 length: 16 residues. CDR3 sequence: CASSLWPGLISETQYF. As DNA, the CDR3 is TGTGCCAGCAGTTTATGGCCGGGACTAATTTCCGAGACCCAGTACTTC.

This clonotype was detected only a few times. The genes are TRBV3-1 and TRBJ2-5; D tentatively fits TRBD1 or TRBD2 (5 bases each). The CDR3 has 15 amino acids. Trimming took 0 bases from V and 0 from J, leaving 8 bases between them. CDR1 is LGHDT and CDR2 is YNNKEL in the germline V gene (reference sequence). The CDR3 sequence is CASSQDWGYQETQYF. The CDR3 DNA sequence: TGTGCCAGCAGCCAAGATTGGGGGTACCAAGAGACCCAGTACTTC.

This clonotype was detected only a few times. The rearrangement links TRBV29-1 to TRBJ1-1; possible D gene TRBD1, 5 bases. V lost 7 bases and J lost 1, with 13 bases in between. Germline CDR1 reads SQVTM; CDR2 reads ANQGSEA. CDR3 length equals 13 residues. CDR3 protein: CSAAGKKNTEAFF. CDR3 DNA: TGCAGCGCCGCAGGGAAAAAGAACACTGAAGCTTTCTTT.

This clonotype was seen only a few times. The chain combines TRBV5-1 with TRBJ2-7; D is unresolved. Germline CDR1 is SGHRS and CDR2 is YFSETQ. Deletions cut 5 bases from V and 3 bases from J, with 18 bases between. The CDR3 has 15 amino acids. The CDR3 spells CASRGGRPINYEQYF. CDR3 in DNA: TGCGCCAGCAGGGGTGGACGCCCCATAAACTACGAGCAGTACTTC.

The rearrangement joins TRBV5-1 to TRBJ1-5; D is perhaps TRBD1 (6 bases). Trimming stripped 4 bases from V and 2 bases from J, with 10 bases between. In germline, CDR1 is SGHRS, CDR2 YFSETQ. The CDR3 contains 14 residues. CDR3 sequence reads: CASSPDSRNQPQHF. The DNA of the CDR3 is TGCGCCAGCAGCCCGGACAGCCGCAATCAGCCCCAGCATTTT.

Ten or more counts support this clonotype. The V call is TRBV5-6, the J call TRBJ2-1; 9 bases are a match to TRBD2. The CDR3 extends over 19 amino acids. After removal of 0 bases from V and 4 bases from J, the junction contained 14 bases not matched to a gene. Germline loops: CDR1 SGHDT, CDR2 YYEEEE. In DNA form, the CDR3 reads TGTGCCAGCAGCTTGGTTGAGTGGAGGACTAGCGTAGTATACAATGAGCAGTTCTTC. Translated, it gives CASSLVEWRTSVVYNEQFF.

This clonotype was counted a few times. The rearrangement uses TRBV11-2 and TRBJ1-1; the D is unclear. The CDR3 has 15 amino acids. Germline-derived CDR1 and CDR2 are SGHAT and FQNNGV. The ends were cut back, 0 bases at V and 4 bases at J, with 12 bases in the middle. The CDR3, as DNA: TGTGCCAGCAGCTTAGATCGTTGGACTTTCACTGAAGCTTTCTTT. Translating gives CASSLDRWTFTEAFF.

This clonotype was recorded once. The gene calls are TRBV20-1 and TRBJ2-1; 8 bases are a match to TRBD2. The CDR3 runs to 15 residues. CDR1 and CDR2 (germline): DFQATT, SNEGSKA (reference sequence). V shed 0 bases, J shed 4 bases, and the junction held 5 bases outside the gene matches. The CDR3 bases are TGCAGTGCTAGAGAAAGCGGGAGAGCTTACAATGAGCAGTTCTTC. As protein: CSARESGRAYNEQFF.

This rearrangement joins TRBV7-2 to TRBJ2-5; 9 nucleotides align to TRBD2. This CDR3 contains 18 residues. Germline values: CDR1 SGHTA, CDR2 FQGNSA. Trimming removed 0 bases from V and 5 bases from J; junction bases left unmatched: 13. DNA for the CDR3: TGTGCCAGCAGCTTAGCGATGGTAGCGGGAGTCCCGAGGGAGACCCAGTACTTC. Its protein product is CASSLAMVAGVPRETQYF.

There are a few counts of this clonotype. V and J are TRBV12-3 or TRBV12-4 and TRBJ2-5; TRBD2 aligns across 9 bases. Trimming at V came to 5 bases and at J to 3 bases, leaving 7 bases not matched to a gene. The CDR3 is made up of 15 amino acids. The CDR3, as DNA: TGTGCCAGCAGTGACCGACTAGCGGTGGAAGAGACCCAGTACTTC. Translation gives CASSDRLAVEETQYF.

In its sample, this clonotype was seen many times. This chain links TRBV4-2 with TRBJ2-4, with 7 bases lining up with TRBD2. CDR1 is LGHNA and CDR2 is YNFKEQ in the germline V gene. Trimming at V came to 0 bases and at J to 0 bases, leaving 5 bases not matched to a gene. The CDR3 totals 17 residues. CDR3 sequence (DNA): TGTGCCAGCAGCCAAGAGGCTGGGGGGGTAGCCAAAAACATTCAGTACTTC. Amino acids: CASSQEAGGVAKNIQYF.

The chain recombines TRBV7-2 with TRBJ2-7; D might be TRBD1 or TRBD2, each matching 5 bases. The V and J ends lost 2 bases and 2 bases respectively, with 16 bases between them. The CDR3 contains 16 residues. The germline CDR1 and CDR2 sequences are SGHTA and FQGNSA. CDR3 protein: CASSLLRSGTAYEQYF. As DNA, the CDR3 is TGTGCCAGCAGCTTACTTCGTTCCGGGACGGCCTACGAGCAGTACTTC.

This clonotype was counted a few times. CDR3 bases: TGTGCCATCAGTGAAAGTAGTGGCGAGCAGTACTTC. Its translation is CAISESSGEQYF. The chain employs TRBV10-3 and TRBJ2-7; D is ambiguous. Germline assignment: CDR1 ENHRY and CDR2 SYGVKD. The length of the CDR3 is 12 residues. Deletions cut 3 bases from V and 6 bases from J, with 9 bases between.

This clonotype was detected many times. V is TRBV12-3 or TRBV12-4 and J is TRBJ2-3; the D is unclear. The germline V and J ends were trimmed by 3 bases and 5 bases, with 9 bases remaining between them. The CDR3 consists of 13 residues. As DNA, the CDR3 is TGTGCCAGCAGTTTCATCTATGGAGATACGCAGTATTTT. Residues: CASSFIYGDTQYF.

The table lists this clonotype with many counts. The rearrangement links TRBV20-1 to TRBJ2-1, with TRBD2 matching over 11 bases. This CDR3 comprises 14 residues. After removal of 6 bases from V and 7 bases from J, the junction contained 8 bases not matched to a gene. Germline V gives CDR1 DFQATT, CDR2 SNEGSKA (reference sequence). This chain's CDR3 is CSAALAGGRNEQFF. In DNA form, the CDR3 reads TGCAGTGCCGCCTTAGCGGGGGGGCGGAATGAGCAGTTCTTC.

A few counts support this clonotype. The V and J genes are TRBV5-1 and TRBJ1-1; D is unclear. The CDR3 sequence is 15 residues long. The germline V and J ends were trimmed by 3 bases and 1 base, with 13 bases remaining between them. Germline CDR1 SGHRS, CDR2 YFSETQ. The CDR3 region is CASSWNQIRNTEAFF. Written as DNA, the CDR3 is TGCGCCAGCAGCTGGAACCAGATTAGGAACACTGAAGCTTTCTTT.

This clonotype was seen many times. V and J are TRBV5-1 and TRBJ1-1; D perhaps matches TRBD1 (6 bases). The germline V gene has CDR1 SGHRS and CDR2 YFSETQ. V was trimmed by 0 bases and J by 3 bases, leaving 9 bases between them. The CDR3 has 14 residues. The DNA of the CDR3 is TGCGCCAGCAGCTTGGGACAGGCCGACACTGAAGCTTTCTTT. It is translated as CASSLGQADTEAFF. The whole variable domain, filled in from reference TRBV5-1 and TRBJ1-1, reads KAGVTQTPRYLIKTRGQQVTLSCSPISGHRSVSWYQQTPGQGLQFLFEYFSETQRNKGNFPGRFSGRQFSNSRSEMNVSTLELGDSALYLCASSLGQADTEAFFGQGTRLTVV.

In its sample, this clonotype was seen a few times. The chain links TRBV9 to TRBJ2-1; D may be TRBD2 (6 bases). Trimming pared 4 bases from V and 4 bases from J, leaving 18 bases between. There are 16 residues in the CDR3. Per germline, CDR1 SGDLS and CDR2 YYNGEE. The CDR3 loop reads CASSPSGDPVYNEQFF. DNA of the CDR3: TGTGCCAGCAGCCCATCGGGGGATCCCGTTTACAATGAGCAGTTCTTC.

This clonotype has a count of ten or more. The gene calls are TRBV20-1 and TRBJ2-7; 12 bases fit TRBD2. This CDR3 has 14 residues. The germline gives CDR1 DFQATT, CDR2 SNEGSKA (reference sequence). J was trimmed by 3 bases and V by 3 bases; bases with no gene match: 3. CDR3 residues: CSARGLAGRYEQYF. The DNA for the CDR3 is TGCAGTGCTAGGGGACTAGCGGGCCGCTACGAGCAGTACTTC.

This clonotype has only a few counts. V and J are TRBV10-3 and TRBJ1-1, with D perhaps matching TRBD1 (5 bases). V was trimmed by 5 bases and J by 1 base, leaving 11 bases between them. Looked up from germline, CDR1 is ENHRY and CDR2 is SYGVKD. The CDR3 runs to 14 residues. CDR3 in amino acids: CAISTVTANTEAFF. DNA of the CDR3: TGTGCCATCAGTACAGTGACAGCGAACACTGAAGCTTTCTTT.

In this sample, this clonotype turned up a few times. The J gene is TRBJ1-5, the V gene TRBV10-3, with TRBD1 as a possible D gene (5 bases). The CDR3 is 12 amino acids. In germline, CDR1 is ENHRY, CDR2 SYGVKD. The V end was cut by 3 bases, the J end by 7 bases, with 7 bases between. The CDR3 region is CAISEWGQPQHF. CDR3 DNA: TGTGCCATCAGTGAATGGGGGCAGCCCCAGCATTTT.